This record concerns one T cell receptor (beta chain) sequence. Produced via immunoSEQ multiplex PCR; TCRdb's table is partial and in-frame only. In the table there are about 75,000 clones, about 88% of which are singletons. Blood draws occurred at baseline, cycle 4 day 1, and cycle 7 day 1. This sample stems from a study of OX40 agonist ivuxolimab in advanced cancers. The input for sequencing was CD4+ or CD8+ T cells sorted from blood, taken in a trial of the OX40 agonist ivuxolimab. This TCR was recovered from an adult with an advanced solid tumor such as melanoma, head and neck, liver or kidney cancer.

The CDR3 nucleotides are TGCGCCAGCAGCTTTTTAGCGGGGGGGGCAGATACGCAGTATTTT. Amino acid sequence: CASSFLAGGADTQYF. The rearrangement joins TRBV5-1 to TRBJ2-3; 11 bases align to TRBD2. Germline values: CDR1 SGHRS, CDR2 YFSETQ. The CDR3 sequence is 15 residues long. The V gene end was trimmed by 2 bases and the J gene end by 4 bases; junction bases not matched to a gene: 3.